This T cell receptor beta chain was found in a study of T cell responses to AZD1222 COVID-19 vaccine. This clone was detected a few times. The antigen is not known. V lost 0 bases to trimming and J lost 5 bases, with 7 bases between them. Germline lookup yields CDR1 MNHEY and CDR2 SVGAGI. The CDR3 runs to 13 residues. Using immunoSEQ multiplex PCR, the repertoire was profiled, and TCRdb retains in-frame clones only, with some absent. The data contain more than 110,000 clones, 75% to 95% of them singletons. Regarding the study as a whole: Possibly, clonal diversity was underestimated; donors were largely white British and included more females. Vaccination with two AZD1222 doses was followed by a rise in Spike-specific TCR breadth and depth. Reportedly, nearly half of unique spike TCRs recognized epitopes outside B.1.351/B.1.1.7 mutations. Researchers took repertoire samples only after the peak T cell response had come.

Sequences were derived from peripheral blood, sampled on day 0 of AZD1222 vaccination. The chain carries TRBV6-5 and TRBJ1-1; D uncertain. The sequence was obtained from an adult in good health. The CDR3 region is CASSYSAWTEAFF. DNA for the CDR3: TGTGCCAGCAGTTACTCTGCGTGGACTGAAGCTTTCTTT.